The TCR beta chain under discussion was sequenced for a study of T cells in Graves' hyperthyroidism and ophthalmopathy. Overall study results and limits: Before onset, ophthalmopathy was predicted by the model a median roughly 6.8 months earlier.

The CDR3 runs 15 residues. Trimming cost V 2 bases and J 7 bases, with 18 bases left between them. RNA transcripts served as the template for amplifying TCR beta CDR3 regions. With the HTBI primer set, the TCR CDR3 went through a first round of RT-PCR. A single record per CDR3 protein comes from TCRdb applying MiXCR to the multiplex PCR reads. The sample yields about 200,000 distinct CDR3 sequences, approximately 20% seen once. Patients between 18 and 65 years old had hyperthyroidism, newly diagnosed and lasting under 2 months. Diagnoses were made from clinical symptoms, serum measures (thyroxine and TRAb), thyroid ultrasound and orbital computed tomography. This clonotype has at least ten counts. Its antigen is not identified.

The sample was blood. The chain couples TRBV12-3 or TRBV12-4 to TRBJ2-7, with D possibly matching TRBD1 (6 bases). This TCR derives from a man between 35 and 55 years old with Graves' hyperthyroidism. In DNA, the CDR3 is TGTGCCAGCAGTTTAAGAGGGGGAGACCCTAGGGAGCAGTACTTC. As protein: CASSLRGGDPREQYF.